These T cell receptor beta chains were read from a single sample in a study of lymphopenia after photon versus proton radiotherapy. TCRdb's copy holds only in-frame clones and misses some; the assay was immunoSEQ multiplex PCR. This table holds 50,000 to 65,000 clones, about nine tenths found once. The source was peripheral blood, collected from a patient treated with proton-based radiotherapy. The receptors here all came from a man aged 80 or over with esophageal cancer. CDR3s include the opening cysteine and the closing phenylalanine or tryptophan. A D gene is named only where the DNA matches it firmly. Some rows have no size entry. The others give once, few or many, or a class for an expanded clone.

V gene	D gene	J gene	clone size	CDR3 protein	CDR3 DNA
TRBV7-9	-	TRBJ1-1	-	CASSLSHGEIAEAFF	TGTGCCAGCAGCTTATCCCACGGGGAGATCGCTGAAGCTTTCTTT
TRBV10-3	-	TRBJ2-6	once	CAISEQGTSGANVLTF	TGTGCCATCAGTGAACAGGGTACGTCTGGGGCCAACGTCCTGACTTTC
TRBV9	TRBD2	TRBJ2-3	-	CASSVTAGEDTQYF	TGTGCCAGCAGCGTAACAGCGGGAGAAGATACGCAGTATTTT
TRBV25-1	-	TRBJ2-1	-	CASRPTRRSYNEQFF	TGTGCCAGCAGACCAACCCGGCGCTCCTACAATGAGCAGTTCTTC
TRBV21-1	-	TRBJ2-3	-	CATPGPGSDTQYF	TGTGCCACCCCAGGGCCCGGGTCAGATACGCAGTATTTT
TRBV5-1	-	TRBJ2-3	-	CASSSSSTDTQYF	TGCGCCAGCAGCTCATCTAGCACAGATACGCAGTATTTT
TRBV14	-	TRBJ1-4	-	CASSQIKMWRNEKLFF	TGTGCCAGCAGCCAAATAAAGATGTGGAGAAATGAAAAACTGTTTTTT
TRBV19	-	TRBJ2-1	medium-sized	CASKPSRPYNEQFF	TGTGCCAGTAAGCCTAGCCGACCCTACAATGAGCAGTTCTTC
TRBV6-1	TRBD2	TRBJ2-3	-	CALAGGPTDTQYF	TGTGCCCTAGCGGGGGGGCCCACAGATACGCAGTATTTT
TRBV30	TRBD1	TRBJ1-4	-	CAWSRGQGAGEKLFF	TGTGCCTGGAGTAGGGGACAGGGGGCGGGTGAAAAACTGTTTTTT
TRBV30	TRBD1	TRBJ1-4	-	CAWSDRGRDEKLFF	TGTGCCTGGAGTGACAGGGGGCGAGATGAAAAACTGTTTTTT
TRBV7-2	TRBD2	TRBJ2-1	-	CASSPTLAGGLYNEQFF	TGTGCCAGCAGCCCCACTCTAGCGGGAGGACTCTACAATGAGCAGTTCTTC
TRBV14	-	TRBJ2-7	-	CASSQSYEQYF	TGTGCCAGCAGCCAAAGTTACGAGCAGTACTTC
TRBV28	-	TRBJ1-4	-	CASSPAGEKLFF	TGTGCCAGCAGTCCGGCAGGGGAAAAACTGTTTTTT
TRBV18	-	TRBJ2-5	-	CASLRSVQETQYF	TGTGCCAGCCTCCGGTCAGTCCAAGAGACCCAGTACTTC
TRBV19	-	TRBJ1-5	few	CASSVVGKGGNQPQHF	TGTGCCAGTAGTGTCGTAGGAAAAGGTGGCAATCAGCCCCAGCATTTT
TRBV6-1	-	TRBJ2-7	-	CASSVRKPYEQYF	TGTGCCAGCAGTGTTCGTAAGCCCTACGAGCAGTACTTC
TRBV18	-	TRBJ2-2	-	CASSLQASNTGELFF	TGTGCCAGCTCACTGCAGGCCTCGAACACCGGGGAGCTGTTTTTT
TRBV5-1	-	TRBJ2-5	-	CASRADSQETQYF	TGCGCCAGCAGAGCGGACAGCCAAGAGACCCAGTACTTC
TRBV18	-	TRBJ2-3	once	CASSLGATDTQYF	TGTGCCAGCTCACTGGGAGCCACAGATACGCAGTATTTT